The present entry profiles one T cell receptor (beta chain) with its context. Its antigen target is currently unknown. No much larger clone exists at a distance of one base, and base qualities are not known. Enrolling through a virtual design, the prospective study's participants ranged in age from roughly 18 to 90 years and lived across roughly 23 United States geographic areas. Cohort assignment in the prospective study relied on participant-reported clinical history from a screening survey and a study questionnaire. Recovered participants in ImmuneRACE Cohort 3 were defined by two consecutive negative NP/OP PCR tests, clearance by a healthcare professional, or resolution of symptoms. Mobile phlebotomists in the prospective study collected whole blood, serum and a nasopharyngeal or oropharyngeal swab from every participant. Prospective study participants could optionally give additional blood draws and questionnaires over a roughly two-month period. Before DNA extraction, prospective study blood samples were shipped either frozen or at room temperature.

This record comes from a study of blood T cell repertoires in COVID-19 (dated by TCRdb to 2020 to 2021). About the investigation overall: Samples covering the acute and convalescent phases of COVID-19 were provided by collaborators in the United States, Italy and Spain. Where available, HLA class I and class II types were obtained from metadata supplied by the sample provider rather than from assay-based typing. The prospective study material was composed of cDNA or gDNA derived from T cells, B-cell-depleted T cells, or PBMCs. The dataset comprised deeply sampled blood TCRbeta repertoires from subjects exposed to, actively infected with, or recovered from COVID-19. A freely available public database, intended as a resource for researchers studying the immune response to SARS-CoV-2, is where the repertoires were released. The samples were drawn from the first 160 participants of the ongoing ImmuneRACE study and from 1,254 subjects provided by 6 global collaborators. The sample metadata nearly always contained a de-identified subject ID, COVID-19 status, age in years and sex. Paper-wide results and their limitations: How much clinical and demographic metadata was included differed by source and by participant, and the metadata was provided uncurated.

TCRbeta CDR3 regions were amplified from genomic DNA using the immunoSEQ Assay, a bias-controlled multiplex PCR. In the authors' own workflow: The number of nucleated cells in each sample was estimated by amplification of reference gene primers within the assay. To quantify the absolute abundance of each unique TCRbeta CDR3 rearrangement, sequence reads were collapsed and filtered. Productive Simpson clonality was computed per sample as the square root of Simpson's diversity index over productive rearrangements. The table comes from immuneACCESS by way of TCRdb, which keeps in-frame sequences with V and J called. Part of the clones is missing from these tables; in studies checked, under half for an unresolved V gene and the rest for unknown reasons. That table is the source of V, J and clone size, and D and trimming were worked out from the DNA. In all, the sample holds fewer than 300,000 clones, and over 75% of those were seen once. Clones ranked in the top ten supply 1.1% of the sample.

V sheds 4 bases and J sheds 2 bases, leaving 12 bases between their ends. CDR1 and CDR2 are drawn from the germline V gene (reference sequence): LNHDA, SQIVND. The CDR3 runs 15 residues from the cysteine to the phenylalanine. The retained sequence is limited to the CDR3, 45 bases, with the frame set at the first base. The specimen was PBMCs or T cells enriched from blood (not recorded which). The sequence derives from a woman aged 25 to 39 who had recovered from COVID-19. Recombination linked TRBV19 to TRBJ1-5, and the D gene may be TRBD1, 5 bases matching. Read as DNA, the sequence is TGTGCCAGTAGTACCCCGGGGGATGGCAATCAGCCCCAGCATTTT. Translation gives CASSTPGDGNQPQHF.